What follows is one T cell receptor (beta chain) and its context. The data derive from a study of Ad26.COV2.S vaccination and SARS-CoV-2 variants. Study-wide background: Donor got 5x10^10 or 1x10^11 viral particles of Ad26.COV2.S.

Only in-frame clones appear in the TCRdb table, and some are missing; sequencing was by immunoSEQ multiplex PCR. The table lists fewer than 800,000 clones, 89% of them singletons. The sample's treatment: roughly 18 received Ad26.COV2.S at low or high dose, single or two shots; about 5 received placebo; per-sample allocation not given. Specimens were obtained on day 63 following the first vaccine or placebo injection. The germline gives CDR1 LNHDA, CDR2 SQIVND (reference sequence). Trimming removed 6 bases from V and 4 bases from J, with 9 bases in between. The CDR3 is 12 residues long. The specimen comprised peripheral blood, sampled in a trial of Ad26.COV2.S vaccine versus placebo. The rearrangement joins TRBV19 to TRBJ2-5; no firm D call. The sequence was obtained from a person between 18 and 60 years old who received the Ad26.COV2.S COVID-19 vaccine or a placebo. In DNA form, the CDR3 reads TGTGCCAGTAGGGACCCCGGAGAGACCCAGTACTTC. As protein: CASRDPGETQYF.